The 26 T cell receptor beta chains in this list originate from one sample, sequenced in a study of shared clonotypes between healthy human individuals. Assay: immunoSEQ multiplex PCR; the TCRdb copy retains only in-frame clones and omits some. The table includes about 510,000 clones, almost 80% detected once. Sequencing used PBMCs. Every receptor here comes from a woman in her 40s in good health. Some clones in this sample may be carry-over from other donors' samples.

V and J are TRBV11-2 and TRBJ2-5; possibly TRBD2 for D (6 bases). This CDR3 spans 13 amino acids. Germline V CDR1 and CDR2: SGHAT, FQNNGV. The V and J ends lost 8 bases and 0 bases respectively, with 10 bases between them. CDR3 nucleotides: TGTGCCAGCGGGGGGAGCTACCAAGAGACCCAGTACTTC. It codes for CASGGSYQETQYF.

This rearrangement joins TRBV11-2 to TRBJ1-1; D not certain. The CDR3 has 15 amino acids. CDR1 and CDR2 (germline): SGHAT, FQNNGV. Trimming took 3 bases from V and 6 from J, leaving 17 bases between them. The CDR3 loop reads CASSFGKGRPAEAFF. Here the CDR3 DNA reads TGTGCCAGCAGCTTTGGAAAGGGCCGGCCCGCTGAAGCTTTCTTT.

The DNA for the CDR3 is TGTGCCAGCAGCCAAGAAGGGTGGACTAGCGGGAGGAAAAATGAGCAGTTCTTC. Its protein is CASSQEGWTSGRKNEQFF. This chain joins TRBV4-2 and TRBJ2-1; 14 bases match TRBD2. V gave up 0 bases and J gave up 7 bases; unmatched junction bases: 8. CDR3 length: 18 residues. Germline V gene sequence: CDR1 LGHNA, CDR2 YNFKEQ.

The gene calls are TRBV7-6 and TRBJ1-1; TRBD1 might be the D (6 bases). Per germline, CDR1 SGHVS and CDR2 FNYEAQ. The CDR3 is 16 residues long. The V end lost 4 bases, the J end lost 1 base, and 16 bases lay between the germline ends. CDR3 in amino acids: CASSSRGGRENTEAFF. The CDR3 coding sequence is TGTGCCAGCAGCTCGAGGGGGGGCAGGGAGAACACTGAAGCTTTCTTT.

The genes are TRBV9 and TRBJ2-2, with D perhaps matching TRBD1 or TRBD2 (5 bases each). V dropped 3 bases and J dropped 7 bases, with 16 bases sitting between them. The CDR3 loop spans 15 amino acids. CDR1 is SGDLS, CDR2 YYNGEE, per germline. The CDR3 region is CASSESGLGSGELFF. Written as DNA, the CDR3 is TGTGCCAGCAGCGAATCAGGGTTGGGGAGCGGGGAGCTGTTTTTT.

Comments on this clone: A far larger clone is one nucleotide away, so this likely arose from a read error. V is TRBV18 and J is TRBJ1-1; D perhaps matches TRBD1 (5 bases). CDR1 is KGHSH and CDR2 is LQKENI in the germline V gene. The CDR3 length is 17 residues. DNA of the CDR3: TGTGCCGGCTCACCAGTGCATCGGGACTCGAGAGCAACTGAAGCTTTCTTT. Residues: CAGSPVHRDSRATEAFF.

V gene TRBV13 combines with J gene TRBJ2-7; 9 nucleotides line up with TRBD2. The ends lost 3 bases at V and 2 bases at J; junction bases unmatched: 5. The CDR3 runs to 15 residues. The germline V gene has CDR1 PRHDT and CDR2 FYEKMQ (reference sequence). The CDR3 DNA follows: TGTGCCAGCAGCTTGGTTAGCGGGAGTGCCTACGAGCAGTACTTC. Residues: CASSLVSGSAYEQYF.

This clone appeared a single time. J is TRBJ2-6 and V is TRBV7-3, with D unclear. CDR3 length: 17 residues. The germline V gene has CDR1 SGHTA and CDR2 FQGTGA. The germline V and J ends were trimmed by 5 bases and 0 bases, with 14 bases remaining between them. This chain's CDR3 is CASSPPVQFSGANVLTF. The CDR3 coding sequence is TGTGCCAGCAGCCCCCCCGTGCAGTTCTCTGGGGCCAACGTCCTGACTTTC.

The sample holds many counts of this clone. This chain joins TRBV6-1 and TRBJ1-1, with TRBD1 matching over 12 bases. Trimming at V came to 8 bases and at J to 3 bases, leaving 1 base not matched to a gene. Germline-derived CDR1 and CDR2 are MNHNS and SASEGT. This CDR3 has 13 amino acids. Here the CDR3 DNA reads TGTGCCAGCGGGACAGGGGGCGACACTGAAGCTTTCTTT. Amino acid sequence: CASGTGGDTEAFF.

V usage is TRBV7-2 and J usage is TRBJ2-1; no definite D call. This CDR3 spans 15 amino acids. Germline V gene sequence: CDR1 SGHTA, CDR2 FQGNSA. The V end lost 5 bases, the J end lost 4 bases, and 15 bases lay between the germline ends. The CDR3 nucleotides read TGTGCCAGCAGCCCCGCTACGGCCGTATACAATGAGCAGTTCTTC. Translated: CASSPATAVYNEQFF.

This clone was found many times. This rearrangement joins TRBV11-2 to TRBJ2-1; TRBD2 agrees at 12 bases. This CDR3 comprises 16 residues. V lost 5 bases to trimming and J lost 3 bases; unmatched junction nucleotides: 5. CDR1 is SGHAT and CDR2 is FQNNGV in the germline V gene. The CDR3 region is CASSLSTSGSYNEQFF. The CDR3 nucleotides are TGTGCCAGCAGCCTCTCGACTAGCGGGAGCTACAATGAGCAGTTCTTC.

The chain carries TRBV5-1 and TRBJ1-1; tentative D call: TRBD1 (6 bases). CDR3 length: 15 residues. Trimming cost V 0 bases and J 4 bases, with 13 bases left between them. Germline V gene lookup returns CDR1 SGHRS and CDR2 YFSETQ. The CDR3 nucleotides read TGCGCCAGCAGCTTGGGCGGGACAAGAATCACTGAAGCTTTCTTT. As protein: CASSLGGTRITEAFF.

The rearrangement links TRBV5-1 to TRBJ2-5; D might be TRBD2 (5 bases). The J call is in doubt because the DNA end fits TRBJ2-7 better. This CDR3 spans 12 amino acids. Germline CDR1 reads SGHRS; CDR2 reads YFSETQ. The CDR3 loop is CASSLEGREQYF. The CDR3 DNA follows: TGCGCCAGCAGCTTAGAGGGCCGCGAGCAGTACTTC.

V and J are TRBV5-4 and TRBJ2-2, with TRBD1 matching 9 bases. V lost 3 bases to trimming and J lost 6 bases; unmatched junction nucleotides: 3. Germline CDR1 and CDR2: SGHNT and YYREEE (reference sequence). CDR3 size: 14 residues. The CDR3 loop is CASSSNRGPGELFF. The CDR3 DNA reads as TGTGCCAGCAGCTCAAACAGGGGGCCCGGGGAGCTGTTTTTT.

The chain combines TRBV27 with TRBJ2-3; D is ambiguous. CDR1 and CDR2 (germline): MNHEY, SMNVEV (reference sequence). The length of the CDR3 is 14 residues. V shed 5 bases and J shed 4 bases, with 13 bases lying between them. The CDR3 region has the DNA TGTGCCAGCAGTAGGTGGGAAAGCCCAGATACGCAGTATTTT. Protein product: CASSRWESPDTQYF.

In its sample, this clone was seen once. This sequence joins TRBV2 and TRBJ2-1; 12 bases agree with TRBD2. V shed 4 bases and J 4 bases; nucleotides not matched to a gene: 8. The CDR3 has 17 residues. Per the germline V gene, CDR1 is SNHLY and CDR2 is FYNNEI. CDR3 loop: CASSGLGLAGGYNEQFF. As DNA, the CDR3 is TGTGCCAGCAGTGGGTTGGGACTAGCGGGTGGTTACAATGAGCAGTTCTTC. The full variable domain, completed using reference TRBV2 and TRBJ2-1, is EPEVTQTPSHQVTQMGQEVILRCVPISNHLYFYWYRQILGQKVEFLVSFYNNEISEKSEIFDDQFSVERPDGSNFTLKIRSTKLEDSAMYFCASSGLGLAGGYNEQFFGPGTRLTVL.

This clone was picked up one time. This chain uses TRBV2 with TRBJ2-6; D remains unclear. In germline, CDR1 is SNHLY, CDR2 FYNNEI. With 3 bases removed from V and 5 bases from J, the gap between germline ends came to 5 bases. This CDR3 is 13 amino acids long. The CDR3 loop is CASSDLRANVLTF. CDR3 DNA sequence: TGTGCCAGCAGTGATCTCCGGGCCAACGTCCTGACTTTC. Using reference TRBV2 and TRBJ2-6 for the parts outside the CDR3, the full variable domain is EPEVTQTPSHQVTQMGQEVILRCVPISNHLYFYWYRQILGQKVEFLVSFYNNEISEKSEIFDDQFSVERPDGSNFTLKIRSTKLEDSAMYFCASSDLRANVLTFGAGSRLTVL.

To note about this clone: Additional DNA sequences in this sample encode the identical CDR3. The gene calls are TRBV28 and TRBJ1-2; D ambiguous. The CDR3 runs to 13 residues. V dropped 5 bases and J dropped 10 bases, with 17 bases sitting between them. Germline-derived CDR1 and CDR2 are MDHEN and SYDVKM. The CDR3 sequence is CASSQQVWAAYTF. In DNA form, the CDR3 reads TGTGCCAGCAGTCAACAAGTGTGGGCTGCCTACACCTTC.

The chain couples TRBV15 to TRBJ1-2, with a weak D call TRBD1 (5 bases). The V end lost 0 bases, the J end lost 7 bases, and 18 bases lay between the germline ends. This CDR3 is 16 amino acids long. The germline V gene encodes CDR1 LNHNV and CDR2 YYDKDF (reference sequence). CDR3 in DNA: TGTGCCACCAGCAGAGATAGGACGGGGACTCAGGCTGGCTACACCTTC. It yields the protein CATSRDRTGTQAGYTF.

This clone was counted a few times. The rearrangement uses TRBV27 and TRBJ2-7; TRBD1 matches at 9 bases. This CDR3 comprises 15 residues. The trim removed 4 bases at V and 1 base at J, leaving 5 bases unmatched. Germline V lookup: CDR1 MNHEY, CDR2 SMNVEV (reference sequence). CDR3 amino acids: CASSSTGTGSYEQYF. CDR3 bases: TGTGCCAGCAGTTCCACCGGGACAGGGTCCTACGAGCAGTACTTC.

The chain recombines TRBV7-3 with TRBJ2-3; D remains ambiguous. Germline V CDR1 and CDR2: SGHTA, FQGTGA. V was pared by 1 base and J by 0 bases, with 11 bases between. This CDR3 is built from 16 residues. The CDR3 region is CASSLNPPGSTDTQYF. In DNA form, the CDR3 reads TGTGCCAGCAGCTTAAATCCCCCGGGTAGCACAGATACGCAGTATTTT.

This clone has ten or more counts. This chain joins TRBV6-4 and TRBJ1-4, with 8 bases identical to TRBD1. The V gene's germline CDR1 is MRHNA and CDR2 SNTAGT. This CDR3 is built from 15 residues. V was clipped by 3 bases and J by 7 bases; unmatched bases: 7. This chain's CDR3 is CASSEAGGEGEKLFF. The CDR3 region has the DNA TGTGCCAGCAGTGAAGCAGGGGGCGAAGGTGAAAAACTGTTTTTT.

The chain couples TRBV4-1 to TRBJ2-7; 9 nucleotides match TRBD2. CDR1 is MGHRA, CDR2 YSYEKL, per germline. The CDR3 spans 16 residues. The ends lost 1 base at V and 5 bases at J; junction bases unmatched: 9. The CDR3 DNA follows: TGCGCCAGCAGCCAAGTGGGCGGGAGGGCCTTCGACGAGCAGTACTTC. It is translated as CASSQVGGRAFDEQYF.

V usage is TRBV29-1 and J usage is TRBJ2-1; 7 bases are shared with TRBD2. The CDR3 has 12 amino acids. Looked up from germline, CDR1 is SQVTM and CDR2 is ANQGSEA. The trim removed 4 bases at V and 6 bases at J, leaving 3 bases unmatched. In DNA form, the CDR3 reads TGCAGCGTTGCACTAGCGAGCAATGAGCAGTTCTTC. Translated: CSVALASNEQFF.

The CDR3 reads CASSPPGGTIAKNIQYF. In nucleotides, the CDR3 is TGTGCCAGCAGCCCTCCGGGTGGGACCATAGCCAAAAACATTCAGTACTTC. The chain employs TRBV21-1 and TRBJ2-4. TRBV21-1 is classified as a pseudogene. CDR3 length: 17 amino acids.

This clone appeared a single time. The gene calls are TRBV6-6 and TRBJ2-2; weak D call: TRBD1 (6 bases). The germline V gene encodes CDR1 MNHNY and CDR2 SVGAGI (reference sequence). Trimming shortened V by 8 bases and J by 3 bases, and 13 bases separated the two germline ends. The CDR3 runs 14 residues. The chain's CDR3 is CASGRTDYTGELFF. The CDR3 region has the DNA TGTGCCAGCGGCAGGACAGACTACACCGGGGAGCTGTTTTTT.